The source of this T cell receptor (beta chain) is a study of T cell changes during pregnancy in multiple sclerosis. Measured with immunoSEQ multiplex PCR; TCRdb has only the in-frame clones, and not every one. Of roughly 110,000 clones in the sample, 91% were seen once. Germline-derived CDR1 and CDR2 are DFQATT and SNEGSKA (reference sequence). This CDR3 region has 11 residues. V lost 2 bases to trimming and J lost 9 bases, with 8 bases between them. This chain links TRBV20-1 with TRBJ2-1, with a possible D match to TRBD2 (5 bases). The sample in question was peripheral blood, obtained before pregnancy. This sequence was found in a female donor with multiple sclerosis, enrolled in a pregnancy study. CDR3 in DNA: TGCAGTGCTAGACTAGCCTCTGAGCAGTTCTTC. It encodes CSARLASEQFF.